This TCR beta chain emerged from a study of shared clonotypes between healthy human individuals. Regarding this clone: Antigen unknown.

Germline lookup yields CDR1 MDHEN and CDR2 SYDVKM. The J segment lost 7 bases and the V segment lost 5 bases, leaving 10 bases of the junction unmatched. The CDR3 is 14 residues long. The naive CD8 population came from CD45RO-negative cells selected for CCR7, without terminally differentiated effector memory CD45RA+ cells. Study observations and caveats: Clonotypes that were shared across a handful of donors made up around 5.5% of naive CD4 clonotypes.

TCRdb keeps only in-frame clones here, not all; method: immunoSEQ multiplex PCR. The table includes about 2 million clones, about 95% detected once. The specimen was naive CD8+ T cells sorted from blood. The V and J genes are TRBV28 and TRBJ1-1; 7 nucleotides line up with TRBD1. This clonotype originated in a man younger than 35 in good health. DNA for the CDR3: TGTGCCAGCAGTACTTACCTCACAGGGGTTGAAGCTTTCTTT. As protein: CASSTYLTGVEAFF.